Listed below are T cell receptor beta chains from one sample, sequenced in a study of identical twins. TCRdb fed the 5' RACE reads into MiXCR, producing one record per CDR3 protein. The profile shows 1.5 million to 2 million distinct CDR3 sequences, around a third of them singletons. The specimen was cord blood. These receptor sequences come from a newborn girl in good health. CDR3s leave out the opening cysteine and the closing phenylalanine or tryptophan.

>TRBV11-2|TRBJ2-1
ASSLDAGAYNEQF
>TRBV28|TRBJ2-7
ASIFPALAGGVYEQY
>TRBV12-3/TRBV12-4|TRBJ1-1
ASSVRGTEAF
>TRBV28|TRBJ2-3
ASSLFAGPDTQY
>TRBV15|TRBJ1-2
ASGKSGDRAYGYT
>TRBV24-1|TRBJ2-1
ATSDAGTGKGNEQF
>TRBV20-1|TRBJ2-3
SARDIAGVADTQY
>TRBV5-1|TRBJ2-5
ASNLHGSAQY
>TRBV29-1|TRBJ2-7
SVVGIAYERY
>TRBV7-9|TRBJ1-2
ASSLGWGGQGTYT
>TRBV29-1|TRBJ2-3
SVPRLAGLTDTQY
>TRBV24-1|TRBJ2-2
ATSAQGNTGELF
>TRBV29-1|TRBJ2-7
SVQRRQGTYEQY
>TRBV6-6|TRBJ1-2
ASSYVPSDSSGYT
>TRBV6-6|TRBJ1-2
ASSYRSGGYT
>TRBV9|TRBJ1-1
ASSVEWNTEAF
>TRBV9|TRBJ2-2
ASSTQRNTGELF
>TRBV6-5|TRBJ2-5
ASRPFPSGGRETQY
>TRBV6-6|TRBJ2-1
ASSYVVSEQF
>TRBV6-1|TRBJ1-4
ASSEALSSLATNEKLF
>TRBV29-1|TRBJ1-4
SVEDRGEELF
>TRBV20-1|TRBJ1-4
SARDQGLGNEKLF